The 2 T cell receptor beta chains in this list originate from one sample, sequenced in a study of blood T cell repertoires in COVID-19. TCRdb's copy holds only in-frame clones and misses some; the assay was immunoSEQ multiplex PCR. The sample holds 250,000 to 300,000 clones, about 89% seen once. The sample taken for sequencing was PBMCs or T cells enriched from blood (not recorded which). All receptors come from a man in his forties who had recovered from COVID-19.

The J gene is TRBJ1-6, the V gene TRBV5-1; D perhaps matches TRBD1 (5 bases). The V end was cut by 4 bases, the J end by 0 bases, with 20 bases between. Germline V lookup: CDR1 SGHRS, CDR2 YFSETQ. This CDR3 is 19 amino acids long. The CDR3 reads CASSLSNHDRFSYNSPLHF. CDR3 DNA sequence: TGCGCCAGCAGCCTCAGTAATCATGACAGATTCTCCTATAATTCACCCCTCCACTTT.

V is TRBV4-2 and J is TRBJ2-3, with TRBD1 matching over 8 bases. Germline CDR1 and CDR2: LGHNA and YNFKEQ. Trimming at V came to 4 bases and at J to 3 bases, leaving 6 bases not matched to a gene. This CDR3 comprises 15 residues. The CDR3 nucleotides are TGTGCCAGCAGCCCGGACAGGGTAGGAACAGATACGCAGTATTTT. Amino acid sequence: CASSPDRVGTDTQYF.